These 28 T cell receptor beta chains originate from one sample sequenced in a study of CD8+ T cells in alopecia areata. RNA, once extracted, was reverse transcribed into cDNA for use as the sequencing template. TCRdb's copy holds only in-frame clones and misses some; the assay was immunoSEQ multiplex PCR. The data contain about 23,000 clones, 52% of them singletons. Material: NKG2D-high CD8+ T cells sorted from blood. These receptors came from a human donor with alopecia areata.

The chain links TRBV13 to TRBJ2-7; D call uncertain. CDR1 PRHDT and CDR2 FYEKMQ come from the germline V gene (reference sequence). V was pared by 1 base and J by 0 bases, with 7 bases between. This CDR3 is built from 14 residues. The CDR3, as DNA: TGTGCCAGCAGCTTAGATCAGAGCTCCTACGAGCAGTACTTC. Its translation: CASSLDQSSYEQYF.

The CDR3: CASSPSGTRNNEQFF. CDR3 bases: TGTGCCAGCAGTCCTAGCGGAACGCGGAATAATGAGCAGTTCTTC. The chain combines TRBV28 with TRBJ2-1, with TRBD2 matching over 7 bases. Germline V gives CDR1 MDHEN, CDR2 SYDVKM. The junction had 11 bases not matched to a gene; V was cut back by 5 bases and J by 7 bases. There are 15 residues in the CDR3.

To note about this clone: Other DNA sequences in the sample encode the same CDR3. The chain combines TRBV5-4 with TRBJ1-1, with a tentative D call TRBD1 (5 bases). V was shortened by 0 bases and J by 4 bases, with 7 bases between the two germline ends. The CDR3 spans 13 residues. In germline, CDR1 is SGHNT, CDR2 YYREEE (reference sequence). The CDR3 nucleotides read TGTGCCAGCAGCTTGGGGGGGGGCACTGAAGCTTTCTTT. It translates to CASSLGGGTEAFF.

The chain couples TRBV11-2 to TRBJ2-5, with D uncertain. Germline assignment: CDR1 SGHAT and CDR2 FQNNGV. Trimming cost V 3 bases and J 0 bases, with 5 bases left between them. CDR3 length: 13 amino acids. CDR3 region: CASSFRYQETQYF. The DNA of the CDR3 is TGTGCCAGCAGCTTTAGGTACCAAGAGACCCAGTACTTC. The entire variable domain, with the rest obtained from reference TRBV11-2 and TRBJ2-5, is as follows: EAGVAQSPRYKIIEKRQSVAFWCNPISGHATLYWYQQILGQGPKLLIQFQNNGVVDDSQLPKDRFSAERLKGVDSTLKIQPAKLEDSAVYLCASSFRYQETQYFGPGTRLLVL.

This clone was seen only a few times. This chain connects TRBV7-9 to TRBJ1-4; a possible D gene is TRBD1 (5 bases). The V and J ends lost 8 bases and 8 bases respectively, with 15 bases between them. Germline V gives CDR1 SEHNR, CDR2 FQNEAQ (reference sequence). The CDR3 totals 13 residues. The CDR3 DNA sequence: TGTGCCAGCGGGGTCGACAGTGAGGAAAAACTGTTTTTT. It yields the protein CASGVDSEEKLFF.

The chain recombines TRBV7-9 with TRBJ2-5, with D tentatively TRBD2 (5 bases). V dropped 5 bases and J dropped 5 bases, with 15 bases sitting between them. CDR3 length: 14 residues. The germline CDR1 and CDR2 sequences are SEHNR and FQNEAQ (reference sequence). In nucleotides, the CDR3 is TGTGCCAGCAGCCCCGGGATATTAGGGGAGACCCAGTACTTC. Amino acid sequence: CASSPGILGETQYF.

The chain uses TRBV5-1 and TRBJ2-7, with TRBD2 matching 9 bases. The germline V gene encodes CDR1 SGHRS and CDR2 YFSETQ. V was clipped by 3 bases and J by 4 bases; unmatched bases: 2. CDR3 length: 13 residues. For the CDR3, the DNA is TGCGCCAGCAGCTCAACTAGCGGGTACGAGCAGTACTTC. Protein: CASSSTSGYEQYF.

The chain combines TRBV15 with TRBJ2-7; 11 bases are shared with TRBD2. With 3 bases clipped from V and 4 bases from J, the junction kept 5 bases outside the gene matches. CDR1 is LNHNV, CDR2 YYDKDF, per germline (reference sequence). The CDR3 runs 15 residues. DNA for the CDR3: TGTGCCACCAGCAGCACTAGCGGGAGACAATACGAGCAGTACTTC. Translating it yields CATSSTSGRQYEQYF.

The rearrangement joins TRBV11-2 to TRBJ2-4; 9 nucleotides agree with TRBD1. Germline CDR1 is SGHAT and CDR2 is FQNNGV. The CDR3 extends over 14 amino acids. V gave up 5 bases and J gave up 6 bases; unmatched junction bases: 5. The CDR3 DNA reads as TGTGCCAGCAGCGCCCCGGGACAGGGAAACATTCAGTACTTC. This codes for CASSAPGQGNIQYF.

The chain recombines TRBV27 with TRBJ1-4; 10 bases map to TRBD1. The CDR3 spans 15 residues. The ends lost 6 bases at V and 8 bases at J; junction bases unmatched: 9. CDR1 is MNHEY, CDR2 SMNVEV, per germline (reference sequence). The CDR3 region is CASRGVGTGVEKLFF. For the CDR3, the DNA is TGTGCCAGCAGAGGGGTCGGGACAGGGGTCGAAAAACTGTTTTTT.

V usage is TRBV7-8 and J usage is TRBJ2-1; D is perhaps TRBD2 (6 bases). Trimming pared 4 bases from V and 4 bases from J, leaving 17 bases between. CDR3 length: 16 residues. CDR1 is SGHVS and CDR2 is FQNEAQ in the germline V gene. The CDR3 DNA is TGTGCCAGCAGCTACCAATCTAGGAGGGCGTACAATGAGCAGTTCTTC. As protein: CASSYQSRRAYNEQFF.

This rearrangement joins TRBV29-1 to TRBJ2-7; 7 bases line up with TRBD2. Germline V gene sequence: CDR1 SQVTM, CDR2 ANQGSEA. The CDR3 covers 15 residues. V lost 3 bases, J lost 3 bases, and 11 bases stayed unmatched. The chain's CDR3 is CSVETGLAEDYEQYF. The CDR3 DNA sequence: TGCAGCGTTGAGACGGGGCTAGCGGAGGACTACGAGCAGTACTTC.

The chain combines TRBV4-1 with TRBJ1-5; D might be TRBD1 (6 bases). This CDR3 region has 14 residues. Trimming cost V 5 bases and J 9 bases, with 17 bases left between them. Germline CDR1 and CDR2: MGHRA and YSYEKL. Here the CDR3 DNA reads TGCGCCAGCAGCTCCCGGGACATAGGAGGGCCCCAGCATTTT. It encodes CASSSRDIGGPQHF.

The gene calls are TRBV30 and TRBJ2-7; D is possibly TRBD1 or TRBD2 (5 bases each). Per the germline V gene, CDR1 is GTSNPN and CDR2 is SVGIG (reference sequence). The CDR3 covers 13 residues. Between the trimmed V and J ends, which lost 4 bases and 4 bases, there was a span of 14 bases. CDR3 nucleotides: TGTGCCTGGAACCCCGGGGCCTCTTACGAGCAGTACTTC. Residues: CAWNPGASYEQYF.

The genes are TRBV5-1 and TRBJ2-4, with 9 bases lining up with TRBD2. Germline CDR1 reads SGHRS; CDR2 reads YFSETQ. Trimming removed 0 bases from V and 3 bases from J; junction bases left unmatched: 16. This CDR3 spans 20 amino acids. This CDR3 is CASSLVASGTHRANKNIQYF. The CDR3 DNA sequence: TGCGCCAGCAGCTTGGTTGCTAGCGGGACCCATAGGGCCAACAAAAACATTCAGTACTTC.

This chain connects TRBV7-6 to TRBJ2-7; D might be TRBD1 or TRBD2, each matching 5 bases. Germline V CDR1 and CDR2: SGHVS, FNYEAQ. The CDR3 sequence is 14 residues long. Deletions cut 5 bases from V and 2 bases from J, with 13 bases between. CDR3 nucleotide sequence: TGTGCCAGCAGCGACTTTCCGGGACCCTACGAGCAGTACTTC. It is translated as CASSDFPGPYEQYF.

The CDR3 sequence is CASSYFVGTGDYGYTF. The CDR3 region has the DNA TGTGCCAGCAGTTATTTCGTTGGGACAGGCGACTATGGCTACACCTTC. This chain joins TRBV28 and TRBJ1-2, with 8 bases matching TRBD1. Losses at the gene ends were 4 bases for V and 3 bases for J; bases not matched to a gene: 10. The CDR3 covers 16 residues. Germline-derived CDR1 and CDR2 are MDHEN and SYDVKM.

This clone was counted a few times. The chain recombines TRBV4-1 with TRBJ2-7; TRBD2 is a possible D gene (6 bases). Germline V gives CDR1 MGHRA, CDR2 YSYEKL. CDR3 length: 15 residues. The V end lost 2 bases, the J end lost 2 bases, and 13 bases lay between the germline ends. The CDR3 DNA is TGCGCCAGCAGCCAATTCCGGGAGACTCCCTACGAGCAGTACTTC. Translation: CASSQFRETPYEQYF.

V usage is TRBV7-8 and J usage is TRBJ2-7, with 8 bases lining up with TRBD1. The CDR3 totals 16 residues. The germline gives CDR1 SGHVS, CDR2 FQNEAQ. Trimming at V came to 5 bases and at J to 1 base, leaving 10 bases not matched to a gene. CDR3 nucleotide sequence: TGTGCCAGCAGCAATTGGACAGGGTTGAGGTCCTACGAGCAGTACTTC. Amino acids: CASSNWTGLRSYEQYF.

This sequence joins TRBV27 and TRBJ1-1; D remains unclear. V was cut by 0 bases and J by 2 bases, with 1 base left in between. The germline gives CDR1 MNHEY, CDR2 SMNVEV (reference sequence). The CDR3 length is 12 residues. CDR3 sequence: CASSLSNTEAFF. As DNA, the CDR3 is TGTGCCAGCAGTTTATCAAACACTGAAGCTTTCTTT.

This clone is judged medium-sized. V is TRBV7-9 and J is TRBJ1-1; maybe TRBD1 (6 bases). V lost 5 bases and J 0 bases, leaving 13 bases between the germline ends. The CDR3 extends over 15 amino acids. Germline assignment: CDR1 SEHNR and CDR2 FQNEAQ (reference sequence). The DNA of the CDR3 is TGTGCCAGCAGCGGAGCACAGGGTCTGAACACTGAAGCTTTCTTT. Protein: CASSGAQGLNTEAFF.

The chain uses TRBV27 and TRBJ1-4; D gene ambiguous. V was cut by 3 bases and J by 4 bases, with 9 bases left in between. CDR3 length equals 14 residues. CDR1 is MNHEY, CDR2 SMNVEV, per germline (reference sequence). This CDR3 is CASSFRHVNEKLFF. In nucleotides, the CDR3 is TGTGCCAGCAGTTTCCGACATGTTAATGAAAAACTGTTTTTT.

This chain connects TRBV10-2 to TRBJ2-1; the match to TRBD2 covers 10 bases. In germline, CDR1 is WSHSY, CDR2 SAAADI. The ends lost 4 bases at V and 7 bases at J; junction bases unmatched: 22. The CDR3 has 20 residues. In DNA form, the CDR3 reads TGCGCCAGCAGTGTAGTATCTCTAGCGGGAGTAGGTTTCCCCTGGAATGAGCAGTTCTTC. Translated, it gives CASSVVSLAGVGFPWNEQFF.

The chain joins TRBV5-1 to TRBJ2-1, with D maybe TRBD1 (6 bases). The germline V and J ends were trimmed by 4 bases and 6 bases, with 17 bases remaining between them. The CDR3 consists of 15 residues. Germline V lookup: CDR1 SGHRS, CDR2 YFSETQ. Here the CDR3 DNA reads TGCGCCAGCAGCCAAGGACAGATTGTTACCAATGAGCAGTTCTTC. Its protein is CASSQGQIVTNEQFF.

V usage is TRBV15 and J usage is TRBJ2-1; no reliable D call. Germline V gives CDR1 LNHNV, CDR2 YYDKDF (reference sequence). The CDR3 contains 16 residues. The V gene lost 0 bases and the J gene lost 0 bases, with 9 bases spanning the gap. CDR3 loop: CATSRDYTSSYNEQFF. DNA for the CDR3: TGTGCCACCAGCAGAGATTACACAAGCTCCTACAATGAGCAGTTCTTC.

The rearrangement uses TRBV4-1 and TRBJ2-7, with 8 bases identical to TRBD1. The CDR3 is 17 residues long. The germline CDR1 and CDR2 sequences are MGHRA and YSYEKL. V lost 0 bases and J lost 2; bases outside the gene matches: 9. CDR3 in amino acids: CASSQDASGTGAYEQYF. DNA of the CDR3: TGCGCCAGCAGCCAAGATGCGTCGGGGACAGGTGCCTACGAGCAGTACTTC.

The V and J genes are TRBV28 and TRBJ2-7; no clear D gene. The ends were cut back, 3 bases at V and 4 bases at J, with 13 bases in the middle. The germline V gene encodes CDR1 MDHEN and CDR2 SYDVKM. The CDR3 extends over 14 amino acids. CDR3 DNA: TGTGCCAGCAGTTTTTTACTAACTGCGTACGAGCAGTACTTC. It codes for CASSFLLTAYEQYF.

This clone is termed medium-sized. The chain recombines TRBV23-1 with TRBJ1-5; TRBD1 aligns across 7 bases. TRBV23-1 is an ORF, and what it does is uncertain. There are 16 residues in the CDR3. J was trimmed by 6 bases and V by 4 bases; bases with no gene match: 12. The CDR3 bases are TGCGCCAGCAGTCCCCTGAGACAGGGCGGCGGTCAGCCCCAGCATTTT. This codes for CASSPLRQGGGQPQHF.